The source of this T cell receptor beta chain is a study of Graves' ophthalmopathy and Graves' hyperthyroidism (dated by TCRdb to the late 2010s). General notes on the study: Peripheral blood samples were taken at the time of initial diagnosis, before any treatment was given. The study used signatures of the TCR beta repertoire to tell Graves' ophthalmopathy apart from Graves' hyperthyroidism and to predict which patients would progress to ophthalmopathy. In total, 135 blood samples were TCR-sequenced: 43 ophthalmopathy, about 75 hyperthyroidism and approximately 17 hyperthyroidism-to-ophthalmopathy patients. To explore V-J signatures that distinguish ophthalmopathy from hyperthyroidism, a discovery set of about a hundred patients was enrolled, made up of 40 to 45 with ophthalmopathy and some 60 with stable hyperthyroidism. An independent validation cohort comprised around 19 hyperthyroidism patients and roughly 15 patients who later progressed from hyperthyroidism to ophthalmopathy. T-cell repertoires of thyroid tissue and blood were compared in five or six hyperthyroidism patients. Once sampling was done, hyperthyroidism patients were given methimazole at a starting dose of 30 mg daily, while ophthalmopathy patients were given high-dose intravenous methylprednisolone. The 95 to 100 discovery patients were randomly split 7:3 into training and test sets. General findings and caveats noted by the study authors: Among expanded thyroid clonotypes with frequency above 0.001, most also showed up in blood, which suggests that blood repertoires may reflect the thyroid immune response. In validation, the model predicted ophthalmopathy progression with about 71% sensitivity and around 72% specificity; around twelve predicted patients were CT-confirmed with GO in a median of 6.5 months. No statistical method was used to predetermine the sample size, and group allocation was not hidden from the investigators. In cross-validation, the 13-signature model distinguished ophthalmopathy from stable hyperthyroidism with nearly 90% sensitivity and 81% to 82% specificity, while in the test set the corresponding values were approximately 79% and 70%.

The CDR3 spans 17 residues, from the cysteine through the phenylalanine. Kept here is only the CDR3 DNA, which spans 51 bases and is read in frame from base 1. V is cut by 3 bases and J by 0 bases, and the space between the germline ends is 18 bases. In the germline V gene, CDR1 corresponds to MDHEN and CDR2 to SYDVKM. This clonotype showed up just a few times. The target of this receptor is not known. No much larger clonotype is one base removed from it; base qualities were not supplied. Hyperthyroidism was defined as stable when no progression to ophthalmopathy occurred within 18 months of follow-up. Hyperthyroidism patients were newly diagnosed, were aged 18 to 65 years, and had a disease duration under 2 months. Anyone with other autoimmune diseases, uncontrolled infections, pregnancy or lactation was excluded from the study. Clinical symptoms, serum thyroxine, TRAb, thyroid ultrasound and orbital computed tomography formed the basis of the diagnosis. PBMCs were isolated from 7.5 to 10 ml of fresh peripheral blood by Ficoll-Paque density gradient centrifugation. Trizol reagent was used to extract the total RNA, and its quality was then checked on an Agilent 2100 Bioanalyzer.

TCR beta CDR3 regions were amplified from RNA transcripts for repertoire sequencing. The first round of RT-PCR was done with HTBI primers and the Qiagen OneStep RT-PCR kit, and was followed by a second round of multiplex PCR, then size selection and purification. Libraries were sequenced on an Illumina HiSeq2000 using paired-end 100 bp reads. The study's own analysis went as follows. Reads were processed with SOAPnuke, discarding reads with adapters, uncalled bases, mean Phred below 15, or no exact constant-primer or identifier match. COPE v1.2.5 was used to merge high-quality paired reads. Each unique nucleotide sequence was treated as a clonotype, and MiTCR v1.1 was used to align the clonotypes to the IMGT TRB V, D and J references. The analysis was limited to V-J combinations with a frequency above 0.0001, which together covered roughly 99% of the repertoires. A TCR clonal expansion and chaos score per V-J combination was defined as the ratio of F50 clonal expansion to chaos observed in the TCRdist matrix. Welch's t-statistics and random forest were used to reduce features to about a dozen V-J combinations, which were fed into a naive Bayes classifier. The similarity between thyroid and blood repertoires was quantified using the Morisita-Horn index. The raw public reads went through TCRdb reprocessing: fastp at Q25, MiXCR clone calling, in-frame beta chains kept. Rows merge per CDR3 protein into single entries with the most common DNA and genes. The V and J calls were determined by TCRdb, not by the authors. Recorded for this sample are about 380,000 distinct CDR3 sequences; 15% of them occurred a single time. About 7% of the sample lies in the top ten.

The V gene is TRBV28 and the J gene is TRBJ2-7; D gene: possibly TRBD2, on 6 matching bases. Material: peripheral blood. The TCR originated in a woman under 30 with stable Graves' hyperthyroidism. Donor details come from another sample of the same person, matched by shared clones. The sequenced DNA: TGTGCCAGCAGTTTTCGATGGGACTTCCCGAGCTCCTACGAGCAGTACTTC. It specifies CASSFRWDFPSSYEQYF. Joined to the reference TRBV28 and TRBJ2-7 proteins, this CDR3 gives the full variable domain: DVKVTQSSRYLVKRTGEKVFLECVQDMDHENMFWYRQDPGLGLRLIYFSYDVKMKEKGDIPEGYSVSREKKERFSLILESASTNQTSMYLCASSFRWDFPSSYEQYFGPGTRLTVT.